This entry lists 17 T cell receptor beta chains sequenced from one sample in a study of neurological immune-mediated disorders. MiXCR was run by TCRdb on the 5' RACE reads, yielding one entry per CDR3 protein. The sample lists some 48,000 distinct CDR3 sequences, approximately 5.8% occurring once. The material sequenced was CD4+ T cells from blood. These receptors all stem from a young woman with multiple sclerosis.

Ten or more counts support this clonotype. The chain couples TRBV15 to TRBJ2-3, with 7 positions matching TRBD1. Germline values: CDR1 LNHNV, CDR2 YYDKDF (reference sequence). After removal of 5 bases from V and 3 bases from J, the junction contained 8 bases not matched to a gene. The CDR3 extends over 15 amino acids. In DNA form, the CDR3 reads TGTGCCACCAGCTTCGGGGACAGAGAAACAGATACGCAGTATTTT. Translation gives CATSFGDRETDTQYF.

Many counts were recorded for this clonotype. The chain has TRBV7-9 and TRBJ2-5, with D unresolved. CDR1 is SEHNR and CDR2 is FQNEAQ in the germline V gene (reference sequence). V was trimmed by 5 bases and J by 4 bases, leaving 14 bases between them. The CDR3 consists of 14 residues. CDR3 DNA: TGTGCCAGCAGCCAACGACTTTCAGGAGAGACCCAGTACTTC. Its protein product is CASSQRLSGETQYF. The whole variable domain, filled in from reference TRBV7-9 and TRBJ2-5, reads DTGVSQNPRHKITKRGQNVTFRCDPISEHNRLYWYRQTLGQGPEFLTYFQNEAQLEKSRLLSDRFSAERPKGSFSTLEIQRTEQGDSAMYLCASSQRLSGETQYFGPGTRLLVL.

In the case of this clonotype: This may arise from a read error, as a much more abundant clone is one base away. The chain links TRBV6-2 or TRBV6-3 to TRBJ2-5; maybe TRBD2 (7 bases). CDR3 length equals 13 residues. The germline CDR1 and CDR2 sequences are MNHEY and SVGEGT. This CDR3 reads CASSYGGGGTHYF. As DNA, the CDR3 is TGTGCCAGCAGTTACGGCGGGGGCGGGACCCATTACTTC.

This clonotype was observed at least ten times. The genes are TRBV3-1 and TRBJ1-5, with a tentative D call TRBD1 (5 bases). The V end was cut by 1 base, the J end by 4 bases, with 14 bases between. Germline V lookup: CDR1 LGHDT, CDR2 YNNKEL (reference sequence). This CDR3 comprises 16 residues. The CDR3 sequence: CASSQALGGGNQPQHF. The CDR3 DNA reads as TGTGCCAGCAGCCAAGCGCTGGGCGGGGGAAATCAGCCCCAGCATTTT.

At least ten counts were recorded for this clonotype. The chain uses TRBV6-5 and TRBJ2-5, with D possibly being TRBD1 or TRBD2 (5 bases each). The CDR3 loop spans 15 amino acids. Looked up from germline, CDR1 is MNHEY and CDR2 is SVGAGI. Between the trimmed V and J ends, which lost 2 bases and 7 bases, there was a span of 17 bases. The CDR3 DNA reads TGTGCCAGCAGTTACCGGGGCGGCCGGATGGGGACCCAGTACTTC. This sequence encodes CASSYRGGRMGTQYF.

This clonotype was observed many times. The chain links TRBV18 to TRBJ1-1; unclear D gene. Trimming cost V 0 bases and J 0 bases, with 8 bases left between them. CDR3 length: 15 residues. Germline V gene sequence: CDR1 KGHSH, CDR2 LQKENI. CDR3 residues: CASSPPNSLNTEAFF. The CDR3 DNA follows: TGTGCCAGCTCACCACCGAACAGCTTGAACACTGAAGCTTTCTTT.

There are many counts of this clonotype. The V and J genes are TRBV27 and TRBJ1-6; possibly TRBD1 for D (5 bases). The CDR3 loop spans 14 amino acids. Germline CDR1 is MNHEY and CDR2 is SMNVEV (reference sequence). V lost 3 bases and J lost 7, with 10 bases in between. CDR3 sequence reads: CASSFRDGNSPLHF. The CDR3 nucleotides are TGTGCCAGCAGTTTCCGGGACGGGAATTCACCCCTCCACTTT.

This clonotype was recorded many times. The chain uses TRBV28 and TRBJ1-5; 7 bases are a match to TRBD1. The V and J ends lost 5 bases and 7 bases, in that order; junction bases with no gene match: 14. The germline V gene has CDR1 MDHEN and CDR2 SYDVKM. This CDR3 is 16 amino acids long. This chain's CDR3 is CASSMITGVGGQPQHF. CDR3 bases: TGTGCCAGCAGTATGATCACAGGGGTGGGAGGGCAGCCCCAGCATTTT.

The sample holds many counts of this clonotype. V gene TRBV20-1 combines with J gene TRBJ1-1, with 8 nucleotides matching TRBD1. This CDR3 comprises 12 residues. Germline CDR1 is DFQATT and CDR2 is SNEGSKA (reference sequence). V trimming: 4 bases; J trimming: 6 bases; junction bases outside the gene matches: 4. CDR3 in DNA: TGCAGTGCTAAACCGACAGGGGCTGAAGCTTTCTTT. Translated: CSAKPTGAEAFF.

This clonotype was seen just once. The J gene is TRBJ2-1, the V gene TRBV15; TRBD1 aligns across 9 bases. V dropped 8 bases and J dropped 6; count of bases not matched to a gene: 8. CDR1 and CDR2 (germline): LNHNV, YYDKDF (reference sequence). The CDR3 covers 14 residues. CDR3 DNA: TGTGCCACCGCAACAGGGGGCTCAGTCAATGAGCAGTTCTTC. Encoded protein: CATATGGSVNEQFF.

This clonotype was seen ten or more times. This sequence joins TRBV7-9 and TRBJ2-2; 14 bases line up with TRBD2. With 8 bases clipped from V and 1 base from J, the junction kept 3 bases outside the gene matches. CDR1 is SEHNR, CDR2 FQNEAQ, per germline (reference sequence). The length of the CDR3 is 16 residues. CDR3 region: CASQTSGRVNTGELFF. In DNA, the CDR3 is TGTGCCAGCCAGACTAGCGGGAGGGTGAACACCGGGGAGCTGTTTTTT.

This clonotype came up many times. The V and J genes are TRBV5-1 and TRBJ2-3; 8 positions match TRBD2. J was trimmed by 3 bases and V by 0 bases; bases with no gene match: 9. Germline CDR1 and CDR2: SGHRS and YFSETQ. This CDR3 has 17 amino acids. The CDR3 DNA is TGCGCCAGCAGCTTGGTCGGCCGGGGGGGCCCGACAGATACGCAGTATTTT. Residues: CASSLVGRGGPTDTQYF. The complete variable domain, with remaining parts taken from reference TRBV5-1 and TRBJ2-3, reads KAGVTQTPRYLIKTRGQQVTLSCSPISGHRSVSWYQQTPGQGLQFLFEYFSETQRNKGNFPGRFSGRQFSNSRSEMNVSTLELGDSALYLCASSLVGRGGPTDTQYFGPGTRLTVL.

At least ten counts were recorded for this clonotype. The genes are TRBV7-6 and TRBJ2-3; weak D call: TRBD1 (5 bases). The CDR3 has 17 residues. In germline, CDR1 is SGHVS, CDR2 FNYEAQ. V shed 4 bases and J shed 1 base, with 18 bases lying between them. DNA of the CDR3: TGTGCCAGCAGCTCTGGCGGCAGGGCTTTCGGCACAGATACGCAGTATTTT. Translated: CASSSGGRAFGTDTQYF. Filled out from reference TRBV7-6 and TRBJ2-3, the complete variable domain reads GAGVSQSPRYKVTKRGQDVALRCDPISGHVSLYWYRQALGQGPEFLTYFNYEAQQDKSGLPNDRFSAERPEGSISTLTIQRTEQRDSAMYRCASSSGGRAFGTDTQYFGPGTRLTVL.

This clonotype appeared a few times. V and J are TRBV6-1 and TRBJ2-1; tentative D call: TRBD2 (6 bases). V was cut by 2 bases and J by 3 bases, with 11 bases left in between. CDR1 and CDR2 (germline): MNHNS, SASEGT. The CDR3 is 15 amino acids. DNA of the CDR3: TGTGCCAGCAGTGAAAGGGGACTGGTCTACAATGAGCAGTTCTTC. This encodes CASSERGLVYNEQFF.

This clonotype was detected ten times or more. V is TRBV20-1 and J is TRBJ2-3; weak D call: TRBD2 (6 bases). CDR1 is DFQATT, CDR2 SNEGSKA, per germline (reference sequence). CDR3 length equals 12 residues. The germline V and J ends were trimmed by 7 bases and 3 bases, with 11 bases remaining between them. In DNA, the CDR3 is TGCAGTGTAACTAGCAATACAGATACGCAGTATTTT. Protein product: CSVTSNTDTQYF.

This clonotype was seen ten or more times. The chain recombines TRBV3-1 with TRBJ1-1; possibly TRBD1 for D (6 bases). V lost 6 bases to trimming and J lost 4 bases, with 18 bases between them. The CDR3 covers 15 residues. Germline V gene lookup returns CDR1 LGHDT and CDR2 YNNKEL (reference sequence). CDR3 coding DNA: TGTGCCAGCAGGCGGGGGGCAGGGGCGGCCACTGAAGCTTTCTTT. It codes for CASRRGAGAATEAFF.

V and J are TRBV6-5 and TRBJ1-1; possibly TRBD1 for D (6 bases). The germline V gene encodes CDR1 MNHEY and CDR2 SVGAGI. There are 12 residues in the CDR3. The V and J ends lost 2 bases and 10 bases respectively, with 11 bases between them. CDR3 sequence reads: CASSYNAGAAFF. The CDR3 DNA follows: TGTGCCAGCAGTTACAATGCGGGGGCAGCTTTCTTT.